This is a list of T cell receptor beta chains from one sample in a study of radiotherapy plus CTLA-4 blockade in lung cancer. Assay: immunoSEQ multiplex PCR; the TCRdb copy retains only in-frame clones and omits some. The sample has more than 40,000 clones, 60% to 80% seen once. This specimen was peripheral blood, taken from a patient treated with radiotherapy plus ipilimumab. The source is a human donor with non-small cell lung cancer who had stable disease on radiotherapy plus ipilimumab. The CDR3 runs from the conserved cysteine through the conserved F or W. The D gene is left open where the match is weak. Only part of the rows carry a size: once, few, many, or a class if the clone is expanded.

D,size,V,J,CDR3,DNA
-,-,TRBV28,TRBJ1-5,CASRDTIANQPQHF,TGTGCCAGTCGGGACACAATAGCAAATCAGCCCCAGCATTTT
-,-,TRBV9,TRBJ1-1,CASSAGSNTEAFF,TGTGCCAGCAGCGCAGGGTCGAACACTGAAGCTTTCTTT
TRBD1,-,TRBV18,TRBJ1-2,CASSPRGTANYGYTF,TGTGCCAGCTCACCGAGAGGGACAGCCAACTATGGCTACACCTTC
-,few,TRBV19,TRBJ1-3,CAAVERSVFGNTIYF,TGTGCCGCCGTCGAGAGGTCGGTTTTTGGAAACACCATATATTTT
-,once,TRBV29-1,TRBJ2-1,CSVGSYNEQFF,TGCAGCGTCGGTTCCTACAATGAGCAGTTCTTC
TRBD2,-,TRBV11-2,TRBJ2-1,CASSLLRGIRKQGQFF,TGTGCCAGCAGCTTATTGCGGGGGATTCGTAAACAAGGGCAGTTCTTC
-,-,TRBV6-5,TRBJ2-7,CASSPGTRREQYF,TGTGCCAGCAGTCCAGGGACAAGGCGCGAGCAGTACTTC
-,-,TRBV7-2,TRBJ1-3,CASSLENTIYF,TGTGCCAGCAGCTTAGAAAACACCATATATTTT
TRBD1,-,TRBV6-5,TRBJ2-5,CASSPGQGGRETQYF,TGTGCCAGCAGCCCGGGACAGGGAGGAAGGGAGACCCAGTACTTC
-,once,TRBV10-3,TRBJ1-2,CAISPMEADFYGYTF,TGTGCCATCAGTCCCATGGAGGCAGACTTCTATGGCTACACCTTC
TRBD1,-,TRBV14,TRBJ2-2,CASSPTGGYTGELFF,TGTGCCAGCAGCCCGACAGGGGGGTACACCGGGGAGCTGTTTTTT
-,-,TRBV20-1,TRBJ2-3,CSARKTDTQYF,TGCAGTGCTAGAAAAACAGATACGCAGTATTTT
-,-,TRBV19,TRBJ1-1,CASSIGGGNTEAFF,TGTGCCAGTAGTATAGGAGGGGGGAACACTGAAGCTTTCTTT
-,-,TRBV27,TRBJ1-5,CASGSAGAGNQPQHF,TGTGCCAGCGGGTCGGCGGGGGCGGGTAATCAGCCCCAGCATTTT
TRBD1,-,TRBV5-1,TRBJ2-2,CASSPGQANTGELFF,TGCGCCAGCAGCCCGGGACAGGCGAACACCGGGGAGCTGTTTTTT
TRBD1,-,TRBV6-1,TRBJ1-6,CASRKQGYNSPLHF,TGTGCCAGCAGAAAACAGGGGTACAATTCACCCCTCCACTTT
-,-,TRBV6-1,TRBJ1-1,CASSTTWGNTEAFF,TGTGCCAGCAGTACGACTTGGGGCAACACTGAAGCTTTCTTT
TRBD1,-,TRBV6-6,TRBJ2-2,CASRNKGQLNTGELFF,TGTGCCAGCAGAAACAAGGGACAGTTAAACACCGGGGAGCTGTTTTTT
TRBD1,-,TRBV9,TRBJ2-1,CASSGQGTSYNEQFF,TGTGCCAGCAGCGGACAGGGAACCTCCTACAATGAGCAGTTCTTC
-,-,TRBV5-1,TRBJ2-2,CASRPDGTGELFF,TGCGCCAGCAGACCCGACGGCACCGGGGAGCTGTTTTTT
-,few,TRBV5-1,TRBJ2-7,CASSLRPTNYEQYF,TGCGCCAGCAGCTTGAGGCCGACTAACTACGAGCAGTACTTC
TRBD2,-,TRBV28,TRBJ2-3,CASSSAGIRTDTQYF,TGTGCCAGCAGTTCAGCGGGGATCCGTACAGATACGCAGTATTTT
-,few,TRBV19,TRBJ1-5,CASSGGDRLQPQHF,TGTGCCAGTAGTGGGGGCGACAGGCTTCAGCCCCAGCATTTT
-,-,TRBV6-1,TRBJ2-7,CASSLLGLYEQYF,TGTGCCAGCAGCCTCCTGGGCCTCTACGAGCAGTACTTC
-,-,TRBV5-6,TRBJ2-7,CASMPGDNAYEQYF,TGTGCCAGCATGCCCGGGGACAACGCCTACGAGCAGTACTTC
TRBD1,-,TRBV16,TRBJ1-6,CASSQSRGGPPLHF,TGTGCCAGCAGCCAAAGCAGGGGGGGTCCACCCCTCCACTTT
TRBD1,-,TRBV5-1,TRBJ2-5,CASSLGQFQETQYF,TGCGCCAGCAGCCTGGGACAGTTCCAAGAGACCCAGTACTTC
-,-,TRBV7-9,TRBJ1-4,CASSLGRLQARKLFF,TGTGCCAGCAGCTTAGGAAGACTACAAGCGAGGAAACTGTTTTTT
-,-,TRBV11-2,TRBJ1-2,CASSLNRGDGYTF,TGTGCCAGCAGCTTAAACCGGGGGGATGGCTACACCTTC
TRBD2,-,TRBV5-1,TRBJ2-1,CASSLGGTSGHNEQFF,TGCGCCAGCAGCTTGGGCGGGACTAGCGGACACAATGAGCAGTTCTTC
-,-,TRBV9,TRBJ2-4,CASSVGPKNIQYF,TGTGCCAGCAGCGTAGGACCAAAAAACATTCAGTACTTC
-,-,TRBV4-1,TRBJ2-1,CASSQDHGARRGYNEQFF,TGCGCCAGCAGCCAAGATCACGGGGCCAGGAGGGGGTACAATGAGCAGTTCTTC
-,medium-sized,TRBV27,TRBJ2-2,CASRSSEVTGELFF,TGTGCCAGCAGGTCTTCGGAGGTCACCGGGGAGCTGTTTTTT
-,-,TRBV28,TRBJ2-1,CASSFTGASYNEQFF,TGTGCCAGCAGTTTTACGGGTGCCTCCTACAATGAGCAGTTCTTC
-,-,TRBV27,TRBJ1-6,CASSLGNSPLHF,TGTGCCAGCAGTCTGGGAAATTCACCCCTCCACTTT
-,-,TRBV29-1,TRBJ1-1,CSVDQAGGPTEAFF,TGCAGCGTTGATCAAGCGGGGGGTCCCACTGAAGCTTTCTTT
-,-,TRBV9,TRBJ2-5,CASSVAGGSLETQYF,TGTGCCAGCAGCGTAGCTGGGGGGAGTTTAGAGACCCAGTACTTC
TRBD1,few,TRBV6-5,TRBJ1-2,CASIPGQGNYGYTF,TGTGCCAGCATTCCCGGACAGGGGAACTATGGCTACACCTTC
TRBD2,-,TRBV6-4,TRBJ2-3,CASRATRGGPDTQYF,TGTGCCAGCAGAGCGACTCGCGGGGGGCCAGATACGCAGTATTTT
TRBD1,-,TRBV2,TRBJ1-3,CAITGGSGNTIYF,TGTGCCATAACAGGGGGCTCTGGAAACACCATATATTTT
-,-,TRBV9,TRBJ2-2,CASSATGRVGTGELFF,TGTGCCAGCAGCGCCACAGGGAGGGTGGGCACCGGGGAGCTGTTTTTT
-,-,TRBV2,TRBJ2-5,CAGGGEYETQYF,TGTGCCGGCGGCGGGGAGTACGAGACCCAGTACTTC
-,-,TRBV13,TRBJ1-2,CASPTMGHGYTF,TGTGCCAGCCCTACAATGGGCCATGGCTACACCTTC
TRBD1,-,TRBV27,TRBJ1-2,CASSFLTGNGYTF,TGTGCCAGCAGTTTTTTGACAGGGAATGGCTACACCTTC
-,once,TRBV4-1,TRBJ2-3,CASSQVLDTQYF,TGCGCCAGCAGCCAAGTCTTAGATACGCAGTATTTT
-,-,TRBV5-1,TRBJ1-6,CASSSGVVSSDLDSPLHF,TGCGCCAGCAGCTCGGGGGTCGTTTCGAGTGATTTGGATTCACCCCTCCACTTT
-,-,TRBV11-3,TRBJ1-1,CASSSSLNTEAFF,TGTGCCAGCAGCTCCTCGTTGAACACTGAAGCTTTCTTT
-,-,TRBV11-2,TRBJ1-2,CASSLVDYGYTF,TGTGCCAGCAGCTTAGTAGACTATGGCTACACCTTC
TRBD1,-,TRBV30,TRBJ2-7,CAWDRGVYEQYF,TGTGCCTGGGACAGGGGAGTCTACGAGCAGTACTTC